The sequence of this TCR beta chain was determined in a study of persistence of HIV-infected CD4 T cells. Study-wide context: Median time on suppressive ART was more than seven years. Multiple blood draws of up to 180 mL, except a couple of donors with single leukapheresis.

The germline V and J ends were trimmed by 1 base and 8 bases, with 3 bases remaining between them. The CDR3 runs to 11 residues. This clone was detected only a few times. As yet, its antigen is unknown. Lysates of CMV-infected fibroblasts at 9.5 to 10 ug/mL stimulated these cells. CD40L/CD69 double-negative CD45RO-high memory CD4+ T cells were collected. Donors had undetectable plasma HIV-1 RNA, under 50 copies/mL, for 4+ years. CD4+ T cell counts exceeded 400 cells/uL; CMV serology was positive. The libraries were made with immunoSEQ version 4 in survey mode. Some clones are missing from TCRdb's copy, which holds only in-frame ones; the method was immunoSEQ multiplex PCR. The profile shows 30,000 or so clones, around 82% of them singletons.

This receptor was taken from an adult man with HIV who was CMV-seropositive. This sequence joins TRBV12-3 or TRBV12-4 and TRBJ2-1; D unresolved. The material was CD4+ T cells sorted from PBMCs after approximately 20-hour stimulation, obtained from a patient who received antiretroviral therapy. The CDR3 sequence is CASSLDYEQFF. DNA of the CDR3: TGTGCCAGCAGTTTAGACTATGAGCAGTTCTTC.